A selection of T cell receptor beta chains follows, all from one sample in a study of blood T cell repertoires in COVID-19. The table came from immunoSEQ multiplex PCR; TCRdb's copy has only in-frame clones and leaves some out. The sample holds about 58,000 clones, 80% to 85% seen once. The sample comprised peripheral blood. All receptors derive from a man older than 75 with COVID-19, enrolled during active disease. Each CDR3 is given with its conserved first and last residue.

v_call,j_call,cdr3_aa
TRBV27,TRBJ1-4,CASSFSGATNEKLFF
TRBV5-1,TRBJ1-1,CASSSSGGGTEAFF
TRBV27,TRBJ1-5,CASSNGTVGEDQPQHF
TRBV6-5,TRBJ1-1,CASSYAGQGLTEAFF
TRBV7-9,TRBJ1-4,CASSLQSGLTNEKLFF
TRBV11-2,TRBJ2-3,CASSLSGLGGDTQYF
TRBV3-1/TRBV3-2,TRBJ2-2,CASSQDGDRVLGELFF
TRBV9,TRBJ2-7,CASSVAFGVYEQYF
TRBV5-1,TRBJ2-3,CASSLAGGPSTDTQYF
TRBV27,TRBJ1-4,CASKGVRSEKLFF
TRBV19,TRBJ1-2,CASRRSGEFQHGYTF
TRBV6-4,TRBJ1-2,CASSQGRGNYGYTF
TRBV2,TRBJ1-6,CASSEWGQTSPNSPLHF
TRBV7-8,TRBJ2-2,CASSLVASGAGELFF
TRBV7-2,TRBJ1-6,CASSLERRESPLHF
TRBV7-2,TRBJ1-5,CASSLDGRAMTQPQHF
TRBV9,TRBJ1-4,CASSPGTGGYEKLFF
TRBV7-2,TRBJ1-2,CASSGRTENYGYTF
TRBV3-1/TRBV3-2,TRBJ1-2,CASSPTDKGAWNYGYTF
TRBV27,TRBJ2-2,CASGTSGRTGELFF
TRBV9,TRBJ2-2,CASSVGTSSNTGELFF
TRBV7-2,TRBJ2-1,CASSTPPGRLRYNEQFF
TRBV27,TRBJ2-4,CASSLSPSQNIQYF
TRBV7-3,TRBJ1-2,CASSLNGEGYTF
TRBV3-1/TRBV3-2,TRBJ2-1,CASSQRGQGAYEQFF
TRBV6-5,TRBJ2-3,CASRDFQDTQYF
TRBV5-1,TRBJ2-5,CASSWGLAGQETQYF
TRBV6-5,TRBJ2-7,CASNLDRTYEQYF
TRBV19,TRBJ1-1,CASTSIRGLMNTEAFF